The rows below give T cell receptor beta chains drawn from one sample of a study of blood T cell repertoires in COVID-19. Here immunoSEQ multiplex PCR was the method, and the copy in TCRdb shows in-frame clones only, minus some. The sample lists roughly 100,000 clones, roughly 78% occurring once. Sequencing input: peripheral blood. The receptors were gathered from a woman of 80 years or more with active or convalescent COVID-19. Both conserved end residues are trimmed from each CDR3. Some rows have no size entry. The others give once, few or many, or a class for an expanded clone.

v_call: TRBV28
cdr3_length: 15
clone_size: few
cdr3_aa: ASSSPPGGSGANVLT

v_call: TRBV19
cdr3_length: 14
clone_size: once
cdr3_aa: ASSLRGGVVGETQY

v_call: TRBV6-5
cdr3_length: 13
clone_size: NA
cdr3_aa: ASSSKRVSTDTQY

v_call: TRBV7-9
cdr3_length: 10
clone_size: NA
cdr3_aa: ASSPGGGEAF

v_call: TRBV5-1
cdr3_length: 13
clone_size: NA
cdr3_aa: ASSSSGSGANVLT

v_call: TRBV10-3
cdr3_length: 10
clone_size: NA
cdr3_aa: AISENLDTQY

v_call: TRBV19
cdr3_length: 11
clone_size: few
cdr3_aa: ASSSSGANVLT

v_call: TRBV15
cdr3_length: 14
clone_size: once
cdr3_aa: ATSRDRRTSGIYLY

v_call: TRBV2
cdr3_length: 14
clone_size: once
cdr3_aa: ASRGQGAHSNSPLH

v_call: TRBV5-6
cdr3_length: 14
clone_size: once
cdr3_aa: ASSLDPVDSGNTIY

v_call: TRBV7-8
cdr3_length: 12
clone_size: NA
cdr3_aa: ASSSGHTSYEQY

v_call: TRBV7-2
cdr3_length: 12
clone_size: NA
cdr3_aa: ASSLNPVRGELF

v_call: TRBV9
cdr3_length: 11
clone_size: NA
cdr3_aa: ASSSQSTDTQY

v_call: TRBV25-1
cdr3_length: 12
clone_size: NA
cdr3_aa: ASSGADARAEAF

v_call: TRBV19
cdr3_length: 13
clone_size: NA
cdr3_aa: ASSIAGQGNTEAF

v_call: TRBV5-4
cdr3_length: 13
clone_size: once
cdr3_aa: ASSKDRGSGNTIY

v_call: TRBV7-2
cdr3_length: 11
clone_size: NA
cdr3_aa: ASSWESNQPQH